Listed here are 23 T cell receptor beta chains from one sample, sequenced in a study of blood T cell repertoires in COVID-19. This table comes from immunoSEQ multiplex PCR, and its TCRdb copy is limited to in-frame clones, with some not included. The sample comprises some 490,000 clones, approximately 85% of which are singletons, and 3% to 4% rests with the top ten. The material sequenced was peripheral blood. All receptors derive from a human donor in a cohort sampled during active COVID-19.

The chain has TRBV7-9 and TRBJ1-3; 10 positions match TRBD1. Trimming removed 5 bases from V and 6 bases from J; junction bases left unmatched: 7. Germline V CDR1 and CDR2: SEHNR, FQNEAQ (reference sequence). This CDR3 is 15 amino acids long. The CDR3 nucleotides read TGTGCCAGCAGCCCGGGACAGGGGATACAAAACACCATATATTTT. It encodes CASSPGQGIQNTIYF. The whole variable domain, filled in from reference TRBV7-9 and TRBJ1-3, reads DTGVSQNPRHKITKRGQNVTFRCDPISEHNRLYWYRQTLGQGPEFLTYFQNEAQLEKSRLLSDRFSAERPKGSFSTLEIQRTEQGDSAMYLCASSPGQGIQNTIYFGEGSWLTVV.

Points on this clone: This sample includes further DNA sequences coding for the same CDR3. The CDR3 DNA sequence: TGTGCCAGCAGCTTAGTCGCGGGAGGCTCAGAGACCCAGTACTTC. Translation: CASSLVAGGSETQYF. The chain is built from TRBV7-2 and TRBJ2-5; TRBD2 matches at 8 bases. Germline V gene data show CDR1 as SGHTA and CDR2 as FQGNSA. Losses at the gene ends were 1 base for V and 4 bases for J; bases not matched to a gene: 5. This CDR3 region has 15 residues.

This clone was seen a few times. The identical CDR3 is also encoded by other nucleotide sequences in the sample. The gene calls are TRBV6-5 and TRBJ1-1; D gene unclear. CDR3 length: 12 residues. The germline gives CDR1 MNHEY, CDR2 SVGAGI. V was pared by 4 bases and J by 3 bases, with 6 bases between. Here the CDR3 reads CASSFADTEAFF. The CDR3 DNA reads as TGTGCCAGCAGTTTTGCGGACACTGAAGCTTTCTTT.

This clone was detected only once. In the same sample, other DNA sequences code for this CDR3. CDR3 nucleotides: TGTGCCTGGAGCGGAGGGGCTGGAAACACCATATATTTT. This gives the protein CAWSGGAGNTIYF. This chain links TRBV30 with TRBJ1-3, with D possibly matching TRBD1 (5 bases). The CDR3 runs to 13 residues. V was shortened by 3 bases and J by 2 bases, with 8 bases between the two germline ends. The V gene's germline CDR1 is GTSNPN and CDR2 SVGIG (reference sequence).

This chain uses TRBV5-4 with TRBJ2-7, with TRBD1 as a possible D gene (6 bases). Trimming pared 0 bases from V and 3 bases from J, leaving 7 bases between. The germline V gene has CDR1 SGHNT and CDR2 YYREEE (reference sequence). The CDR3 loop spans 13 amino acids. The CDR3 coding sequence is TGTGCCAGCAGCTTGGCCAGGGGCTACGAGCAGTACTTC. It translates to CASSLARGYEQYF.

The V and J genes are TRBV7-9 and TRBJ2-7; unclear D gene. CDR1 is SEHNR and CDR2 is FQNEAQ in the germline V gene (reference sequence). The ends were cut back, 5 bases at V and 5 bases at J, with 16 bases in the middle. The CDR3 loop spans 14 amino acids. The CDR3 region is CASSPFQMRNEQYF. For the CDR3, the DNA is TGTGCCAGCAGCCCATTTCAAATGAGGAACGAGCAGTACTTC.

This chain uses TRBV29-1 with TRBJ1-1; TRBD1 matches 10 bases. Trimming took 8 bases from V and 4 from J; bases not matched to a gene: 7. This CDR3 comprises 13 residues. Germline values: CDR1 SQVTM, CDR2 ANQGSEA. CDR3 in amino acids: CSFTGQGITEAFF. CDR3 sequence (DNA): TGCAGCTTCACGGGACAGGGGATCACTGAAGCTTTCTTT.

V is TRBV6-5 and J is TRBJ1-2; D may be TRBD1 (6 bases). CDR1 and CDR2 (germline): MNHEY, SVGAGI. V was trimmed by 5 bases and J by 6 bases, leaving 7 bases between them. The CDR3 contains 11 residues. CDR3 DNA sequence: TGTGCCAGCAGTACAGGGAATGGCTACACCTTC. Its translation is CASSTGNGYTF.

This chain uses TRBV6-2 or TRBV6-3 with TRBJ2-1, with 9 positions matching TRBD1. Germline V lookup: CDR1 MNHEY, CDR2 SVGEGT. V shed 0 bases, J shed 16 bases, and the junction held 7 bases outside the gene matches. This CDR3 has 13 amino acids. The DNA for the CDR3 is TGTGCCAGCAGTTACTCCGGGACAGGGTCCCTCTTCTTC. Translating it yields CASSYSGTGSLFF.

This chain links TRBV25-1 with TRBJ1-2; TRBD1 might be the D (6 bases). CDR1 and CDR2 from the germline V gene are MGHDK and SYGVNS. Trimming shortened V by 2 bases and J by 4 bases, and 20 bases separated the two germline ends. This CDR3 is built from 17 residues. CDR3 sequence reads: CASSESRGEVGIYGYTF. The CDR3 DNA sequence: TGTGCCAGCAGTGAAAGCAGGGGTGAGGTTGGGATCTATGGCTACACCTTC.

The V gene is TRBV30, the J gene TRBJ1-1; D remains unclear. The V end lost 1 base, the J end lost 0 bases, and 6 bases lay between the germline ends. Germline CDR1 reads GTSNPN; CDR2 reads SVGIG (reference sequence). This CDR3 spans 13 amino acids. CDR3 sequence: CAWSAGMNTEAFF. For the CDR3, the DNA is TGTGCCTGGAGTGCAGGCATGAACACTGAAGCTTTCTTT.

This clone occurred a few times. The rearrangement links TRBV10-3 to TRBJ2-3; D possibly corresponds to TRBD2 (5 bases). The V and J ends lost 4 bases and 2 bases respectively, with 13 bases between them. Germline V gene data show CDR1 as ENHRY and CDR2 as SYGVKD. CDR3 length equals 15 residues. Here the CDR3 reads CAISGQEGSTDTQYF. CDR3 nucleotides: TGTGCCATCAGTGGACAAGAGGGATCCACAGATACGCAGTATTTT.

The V gene is TRBV28, the J gene TRBJ1-3; TRBD1 aligns across 7 bases. Germline CDR1 reads MDHEN; CDR2 reads SYDVKM. The CDR3 extends over 15 amino acids. The V segment lost 5 bases and the J segment 0 bases; nucleotides outside the gene matches: 4. CDR3 coding DNA: TGTGCCAGCAGTCCCCCAGGGGGCTCTGGAAACACCATATATTTT. Amino acid sequence: CASSPPGGSGNTIYF.

This chain connects TRBV11-3 to TRBJ2-2; a possible D gene is TRBD2 (6 bases). There are 15 residues in the CDR3. V dropped 5 bases and J dropped 5 bases, with 15 bases sitting between them. The V gene's germline CDR1 is SGHNT and CDR2 YENEEA. CDR3 residues: CASSHRDSGTGELFF. In DNA, the CDR3 is TGTGCCAGCAGCCACCGGGACTCCGGGACCGGGGAGCTGTTTTTT.

The gene calls are TRBV5-4 and TRBJ2-7; D might be TRBD1 (5 bases). The germline V gene has CDR1 SGHNT and CDR2 YYREEE (reference sequence). The CDR3 totals 13 residues. The V and J ends lost 0 bases and 8 bases respectively, with 12 bases between them. CDR3 DNA sequence: TGTGCCAGCAGCTTGGAGTCCAGGGATAAGCAGTACTTC. Protein sequence: CASSLESRDKQYF.

The J gene is TRBJ2-2, the V gene TRBV28; TRBD2 agrees at 7 bases. The CDR3 has 16 residues. V shed 8 bases, J shed 6 bases, and the junction held 15 bases outside the gene matches. Germline lookup yields CDR1 MDHEN and CDR2 SYDVKM. CDR3 region: CASRPPRTSWAGELFF. The CDR3 DNA sequence: TGTGCCAGCCGGCCCCCCAGGACTAGTTGGGCCGGGGAGCTGTTTTTT.

Here the CDR3 reads CASSQQGVGNTIYF. The CDR3, as DNA: TGTGCCAGCAGTCAACAGGGGGTTGGAAACACCATATATTTT. V is TRBV2 and J is TRBJ1-3; 8 bases line up with TRBD1. The CDR3 loop spans 14 amino acids. CDR1 is SNHLY and CDR2 is FYNNEI in the germline V gene. The V segment lost 5 bases and the J segment 3 bases; nucleotides outside the gene matches: 3.

Here the CDR3 DNA reads TGTGCCAGCAGTTACCTCTCGGGAGGGAATGAGCAGTTCTTC. Encoded protein: CASSYLSGGNEQFF. The J gene is TRBJ2-1, the V gene TRBV6-5; 8 bases are a match to TRBD2. This CDR3 is 14 amino acids long. The trim removed 2 bases at V and 7 bases at J, leaving 4 bases unmatched. Looked up from germline, CDR1 is MNHEY and CDR2 is SVGAGI.

The chain has TRBV9 and TRBJ1-1; 9 bases agree with TRBD1. The V and J ends lost 4 bases and 5 bases, in that order; junction bases with no gene match: 15. This CDR3 has 17 residues. From germline, CDR1 is SGDLS and CDR2 YYNGEE. CDR3 loop: CASSPVGSQGALTEAFF. The CDR3, as DNA: TGTGCCAGCAGCCCAGTTGGTTCACAGGGGGCGCTGACTGAAGCTTTCTTT.

The rearrangement uses TRBV3-1 (or the pseudogene TRBV3-2) and TRBJ1-3; maybe TRBD1 (5 bases). V shed 1 base and J shed 0 bases, with 10 bases lying between them. Germline values: CDR1 LGHDT, CDR2 YNNKEL (reference sequence). There are 16 residues in the CDR3. The CDR3 region is CASSQVPRGSGNTIYF. The CDR3, as DNA: TGTGCCAGCAGCCAAGTCCCTAGGGGCTCTGGAAACACCATATATTTT.

The V call is TRBV4-2, the J call TRBJ2-2; 10 bases line up with TRBD2. CDR3 length: 16 amino acids. Germline loops: CDR1 LGHNA, CDR2 YNFKEQ. With 3 bases clipped from V and 6 bases from J, the junction kept 7 bases outside the gene matches. CDR3 DNA sequence: TGTGCCAGCAGCCAGATGGCTAGCGGGAGACCCGGGGAGCTGTTTTTT. Its protein is CASSQMASGRPGELFF.

The gene calls are TRBV6-5 and TRBJ2-5; D is unresolved. This CDR3 has 13 amino acids. Germline V gene lookup returns CDR1 MNHEY and CDR2 SVGAGI. Trimming took off 0 bases at V and 4 bases at J, with 6 bases between the two ends. The CDR3 spells CASSYSPGETQYF. The CDR3 nucleotides are TGTGCCAGCAGTTACTCCCCAGGAGAGACCCAGTACTTC.

The chain links TRBV19 to TRBJ1-6; 7 bases agree with TRBD1. Germline trimming cut 5 bases from V and 7 bases from J; bases unmatched to any gene: 8. Germline CDR1 LNHDA, CDR2 SQIVND (reference sequence). This CDR3 has 15 residues. Here the CDR3 reads CASSATGVGNSPLHF. The CDR3 nucleotides read TGTGCCAGTAGTGCAACAGGGGTAGGCAATTCACCCCTCCACTTT.